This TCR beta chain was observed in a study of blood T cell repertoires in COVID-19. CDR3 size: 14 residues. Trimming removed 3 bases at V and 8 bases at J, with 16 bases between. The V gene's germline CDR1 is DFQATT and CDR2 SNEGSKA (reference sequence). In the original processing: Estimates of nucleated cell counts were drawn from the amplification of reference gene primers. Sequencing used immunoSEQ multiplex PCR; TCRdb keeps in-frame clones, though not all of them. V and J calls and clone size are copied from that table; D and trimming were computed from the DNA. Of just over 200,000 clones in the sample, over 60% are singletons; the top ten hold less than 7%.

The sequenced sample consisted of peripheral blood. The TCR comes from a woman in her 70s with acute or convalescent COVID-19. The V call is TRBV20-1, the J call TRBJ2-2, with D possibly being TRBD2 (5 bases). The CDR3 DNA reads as TGCAGTGCTAGTAAGGGAGCAGACGCGGGGGAGCTGTTTTTT. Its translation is CSASKGADAGELFF.